This is a list of T cell receptor beta chains from one sample in a study of blood T cells in healthy people across ages. Using its own MiXCR run on the 5' RACE reads, TCRdb lists one record per CDR3 protein. The sample lists 600,000 or so distinct CDR3 sequences, roughly 20% occurring once. Sequenced sample: blood. These TCRs come from a man between 65 and 85 years old in good health. The CDR3 runs from the conserved cysteine through the conserved F or W. D genes are given only for firm matches. Clone size appears in some rows only: once, few, many, or a class for an expanded clone.

CDR3: CASSQDMYEQYF
DNA: TGCGCCAGCAGCCAAGATATGTACGAGCAGTACTTC
J: TRBJ2-7
length: 12
D: .
V: TRBV4-1
size: few

CDR3: CASGGGTQYF
DNA: TGTGCCAGCGGGGGGGGGACGCAGTATTTT
J: TRBJ2-3
length: 10
D: TRBD2
V: TRBV12-3/TRBV12-4
size: .

CDR3: CASSLAAGQGNGYTF
DNA: TGTGCCAGCAGCTTGGCCGCGGGACAGGGTAACGGCTACACCTTC
J: TRBJ1-2
length: 15
D: TRBD1
V: TRBV27
size: .

CDR3: CASSLSSGVNEQFF
DNA: TGTGCCAGCAGCTTAAGCTCGGGCGTCAATGAGCAGTTCTTC
J: TRBJ2-1
length: 14
D: .
V: TRBV7-2
size: .

CDR3: CASSWAGGSNNEQFF
DNA: TGCGCCAGCAGCTGGGCGGGGGGGTCGAACAATGAGCAGTTCTTC
J: TRBJ2-1
length: 15
D: TRBD2
V: TRBV5-1
size: many

CDR3: CSGTTGTGNTEAFF
DNA: TGCAGCGGGACGACCGGGACTGGGAACACTGAAGCTTTCTTT
J: TRBJ1-1
length: 14
D: .
V: TRBV29-1
size: .

CDR3: CASSPLAQYEQYF
DNA: TGTGCCAGCTCACCACTTGCACAGTACGAGCAGTACTTC
J: TRBJ2-7
length: 13
D: .
V: TRBV18
size: few

CDR3: CASSVVPPPTGTGELFF
DNA: TGTGCCAGCAGCGTAGTCCCCCCACCAACAGGAACCGGGGAGCTGTTTTTT
J: TRBJ2-2
length: 17
D: .
V: TRBV9
size: once

CDR3: CASSPRAAGTQYF
DNA: TGTGCCAGCAGTCCGCGGGCTGCAGGGACCCAGTACTTC
J: TRBJ2-5
length: 13
D: .
V: TRBV12-3/TRBV12-4
size: .

CDR3: CASSSAGGSTGELFF
DNA: TGCGCCAGCAGCTCAGCGGGAGGGAGCACCGGGGAGCTGTTTTTT
J: TRBJ2-2
length: 15
D: TRBD2
V: TRBV5-1
size: .

CDR3: CASTPSKIQETQYF
DNA: TGTGCCAGCACCCCATCAAAGATCCAAGAGACCCAGTACTTC
J: TRBJ2-5
length: 14
D: .
V: TRBV7-8
size: .

CDR3: CASSLSPGDSQPQHF
DNA: TGTGCCAGCAGTTTAAGCCCAGGGGACAGTCAGCCCCAGCATTTT
J: TRBJ1-5
length: 15
D: TRBD1
V: TRBV12-3/TRBV12-4
size: few

CDR3: CASSPSGQYPSYEQYF
DNA: TGTGCCAGTAGTCCTTCGGGACAGTACCCGTCCTACGAGCAGTACTTC
J: TRBJ2-7
length: 16
D: TRBD1
V: TRBV19
size: few

CDR3: CASSLVAGTTDTQYF
DNA: TGTGCCAGCAGCTTAGTTGCGGGCACCACAGATACGCAGTATTTT
J: TRBJ2-3
length: 15
D: .
V: TRBV7-9
size: few

CDR3: CASSLGRARDYEQYF
DNA: TGCGCCAGCAGCTTGGGTCGGGCCAGGGACTACGAGCAGTACTTC
J: TRBJ2-7
length: 15
D: .
V: TRBV5-1
size: many

CDR3: CAWSAGYWGKHEQYF
DNA: TGTGCCTGGAGTGCTGGCTATTGGGGGAAACACGAGCAGTACTTC
J: TRBJ2-7
length: 15
D: .
V: TRBV30
size: .

CDR3: CASSSFPVSGGFSGGEQFF
DNA: TGTGCCAGCAGTTCCTTTCCCGTCAGCGGGGGGTTCTCTGGAGGTGAGCAGTTCTTC
J: TRBJ2-1
length: 19
D: TRBD2
V: TRBV12-3/TRBV12-4
size: once

CDR3: CASSWSPTSGRWLELFF
DNA: TGTGCCAGCAGTTGGTCTCCGACTAGCGGGAGATGGCTGGAGCTGTTTTTT
J: TRBJ2-2
length: 17
D: TRBD2
V: TRBV12-3/TRBV12-4
size: .

CDR3: CATSEAGSSGTQETQYF
DNA: TGTGCCACCAGTGAGGCGGGCAGTTCGGGGACTCAAGAGACCCAGTACTTC
J: TRBJ2-5
length: 17
D: .
V: TRBV24-1
size: .

CDR3: CSARDSSGRDTQYF
DNA: TGCAGTGCTAGAGACAGTAGCGGGAGGGATACGCAGTATTTT
J: TRBJ2-3
length: 14
D: TRBD2
V: TRBV20-1
size: .

CDR3: CASSLETGLGTEAFF
DNA: TGTGCCAGCAGCTTAGAAACAGGGTTGGGCACTGAAGCTTTCTTT
J: TRBJ1-1
length: 15
D: .
V: TRBV13
size: few

CDR3: CASRETGTSKDGYTF
DNA: TGTGCCAGCAGAGAGACCGGGACCTCTAAGGATGGCTACACCTTC
J: TRBJ1-2
length: 15
D: .
V: TRBV2
size: .

CDR3: CASSRGQNGYTF
DNA: TGTGCCAGCAGCCGCGGACAAAATGGCTACACCTTC
J: TRBJ1-2
length: 12
D: .
V: TRBV11-2
size: few

CDR3: CSARGQGEDNSPLHF
DNA: TGCAGTGCTAGAGGACAGGGGGAAGATAATTCACCCCTCCACTTT
J: TRBJ1-6
length: 15
D: TRBD1
V: TRBV20-1
size: .

CDR3: CASSVTGLPNIQYF
DNA: TGCGCCAGCAGCGTGACGGGTCTCCCAAACATTCAGTACTTC
J: TRBJ2-4
length: 14
D: .
V: TRBV4-1
size: few

CDR3: CASTRDRPNTGELFF
DNA: TGTGCCAGCACGAGAGACAGGCCGAACACCGGGGAGCTGTTTTTT
J: TRBJ2-2
length: 15
D: .
V: TRBV12-3/TRBV12-4
size: .